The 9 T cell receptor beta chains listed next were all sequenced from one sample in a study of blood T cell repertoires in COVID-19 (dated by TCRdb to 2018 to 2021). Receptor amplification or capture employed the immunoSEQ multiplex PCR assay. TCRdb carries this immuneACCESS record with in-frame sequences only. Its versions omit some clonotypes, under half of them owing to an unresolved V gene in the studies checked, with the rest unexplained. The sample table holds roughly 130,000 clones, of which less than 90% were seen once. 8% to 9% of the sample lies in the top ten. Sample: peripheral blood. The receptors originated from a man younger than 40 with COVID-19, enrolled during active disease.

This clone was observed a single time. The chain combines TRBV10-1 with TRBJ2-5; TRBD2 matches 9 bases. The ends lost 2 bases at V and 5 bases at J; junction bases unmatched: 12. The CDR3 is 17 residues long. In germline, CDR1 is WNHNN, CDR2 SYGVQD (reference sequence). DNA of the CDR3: TGCGCCAGCAGTGAGGTGGGGCTAGCGGGATCGGGGGAGACCCAGTACTTC. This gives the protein CASSEVGLAGSGETQYF.

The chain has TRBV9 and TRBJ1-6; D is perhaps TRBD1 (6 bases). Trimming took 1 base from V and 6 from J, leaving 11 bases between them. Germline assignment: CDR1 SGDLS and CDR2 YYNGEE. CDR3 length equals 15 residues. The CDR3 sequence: CASSVLDSSNSPLHF. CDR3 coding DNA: TGTGCCAGCAGCGTACTGGACAGCAGTAATTCACCCCTCCACTTT.

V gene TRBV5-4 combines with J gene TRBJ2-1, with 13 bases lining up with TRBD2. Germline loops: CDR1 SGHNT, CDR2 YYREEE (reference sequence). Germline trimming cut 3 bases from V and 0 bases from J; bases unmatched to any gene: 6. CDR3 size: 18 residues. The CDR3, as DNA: TGTGCCAGCAGCTGGACCGGGACTAGCGGGATCTCCTACAATGAGCAGTTCTTC. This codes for CASSWTGTSGISYNEQFF.

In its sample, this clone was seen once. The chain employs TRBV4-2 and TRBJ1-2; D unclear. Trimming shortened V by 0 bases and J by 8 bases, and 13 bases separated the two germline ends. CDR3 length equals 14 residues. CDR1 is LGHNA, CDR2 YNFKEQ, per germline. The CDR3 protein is CASSQDVAGSGYTF. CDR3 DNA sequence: TGTGCCAGCAGCCAAGACGTGGCAGGTTCGGGCTACACCTTC.

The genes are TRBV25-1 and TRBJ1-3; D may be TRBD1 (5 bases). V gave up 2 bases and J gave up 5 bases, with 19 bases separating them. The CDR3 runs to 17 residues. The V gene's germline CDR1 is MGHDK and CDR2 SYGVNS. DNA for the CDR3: TGTGCCAGCAGTGAAGAGGCGGGGCGCACAATTAGAAACACCATATATTTT. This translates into CASSEEAGRTIRNTIYF.

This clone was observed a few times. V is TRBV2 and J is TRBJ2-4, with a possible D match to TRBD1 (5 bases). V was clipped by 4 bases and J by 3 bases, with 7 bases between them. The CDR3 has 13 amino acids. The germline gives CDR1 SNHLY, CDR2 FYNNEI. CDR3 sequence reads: CASSGQYKNIQYF. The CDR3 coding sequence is TGTGCCAGCAGTGGACAGTACAAAAACATTCAGTACTTC.

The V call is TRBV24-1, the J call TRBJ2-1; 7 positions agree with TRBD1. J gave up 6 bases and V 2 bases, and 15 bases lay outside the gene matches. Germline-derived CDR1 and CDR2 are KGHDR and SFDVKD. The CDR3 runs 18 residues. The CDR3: CATSDSPKAGTAFNEQFF. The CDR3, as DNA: TGTGCCACCAGTGATTCTCCCAAAGCCGGGACAGCCTTCAATGAGCAGTTCTTC.

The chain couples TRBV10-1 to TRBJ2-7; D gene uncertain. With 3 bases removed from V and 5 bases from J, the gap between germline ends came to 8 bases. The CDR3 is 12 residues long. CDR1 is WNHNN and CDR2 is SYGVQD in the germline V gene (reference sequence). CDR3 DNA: TGCGCCAGCAGTGACGGCCGGGACGAGCAGTACTTC. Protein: CASSDGRDEQYF.

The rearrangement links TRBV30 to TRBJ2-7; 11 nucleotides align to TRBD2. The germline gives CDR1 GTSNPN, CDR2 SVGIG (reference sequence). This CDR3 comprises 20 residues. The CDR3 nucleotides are TGTGTTATCGGGGAGGTAACGGGACTAGCGGAGGCGCGCCACTCCTACGAGCAGTACTTC. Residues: CVIGEVTGLAEARHSYEQYF.